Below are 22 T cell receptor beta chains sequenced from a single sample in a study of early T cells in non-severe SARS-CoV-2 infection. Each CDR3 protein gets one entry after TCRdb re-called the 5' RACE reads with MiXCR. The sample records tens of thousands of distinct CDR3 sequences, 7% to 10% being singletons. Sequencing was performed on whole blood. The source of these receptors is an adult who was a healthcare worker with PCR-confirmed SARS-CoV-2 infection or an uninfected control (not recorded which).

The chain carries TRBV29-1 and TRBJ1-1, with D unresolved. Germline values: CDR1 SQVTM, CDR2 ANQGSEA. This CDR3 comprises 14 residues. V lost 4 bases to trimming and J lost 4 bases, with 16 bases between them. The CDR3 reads CSVVGRQVVTEAFF. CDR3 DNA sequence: TGCAGCGTTGTAGGGCGCCAGGTGGTCACTGAAGCTTTCTTT.

CDR3 DNA: TGTGCCAGCAGCACCCCTAGCGTAAAGTTCTTC. This sequence encodes CASSTPSVKFF. The rearrangement joins TRBV7-8 to TRBJ2-1, with D perhaps matching TRBD2 (6 bases). The CDR3 runs 11 residues. Germline V gene data show CDR1 as SGHVS and CDR2 as FQNEAQ. Between the trimmed V and J ends, which lost 5 bases and 14 bases, there was a span of 13 bases.

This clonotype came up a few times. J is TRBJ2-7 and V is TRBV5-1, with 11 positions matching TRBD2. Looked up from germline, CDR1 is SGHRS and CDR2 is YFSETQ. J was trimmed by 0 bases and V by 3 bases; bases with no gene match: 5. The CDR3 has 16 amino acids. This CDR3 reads CASSYGLAGSSYEQYF. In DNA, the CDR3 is TGCGCCAGCAGCTACGGACTAGCGGGCAGCTCCTACGAGCAGTACTTC.

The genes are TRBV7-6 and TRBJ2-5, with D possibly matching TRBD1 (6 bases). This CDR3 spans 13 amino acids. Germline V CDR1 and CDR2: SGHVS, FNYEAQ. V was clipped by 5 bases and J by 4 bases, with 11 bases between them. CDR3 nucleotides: TGTGCCAGCAGCCTACGCAGGGGAGAGACCCAGTACTTC. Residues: CASSLRRGETQYF.

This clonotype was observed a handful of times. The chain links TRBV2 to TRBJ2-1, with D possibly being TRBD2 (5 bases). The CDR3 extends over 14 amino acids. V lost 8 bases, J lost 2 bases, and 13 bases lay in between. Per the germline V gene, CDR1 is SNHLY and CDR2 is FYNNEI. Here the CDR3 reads CASGPPGAYNEQFF. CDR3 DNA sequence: TGTGCCAGCGGCCCCCCCGGGGCCTACAATGAGCAGTTCTTC.

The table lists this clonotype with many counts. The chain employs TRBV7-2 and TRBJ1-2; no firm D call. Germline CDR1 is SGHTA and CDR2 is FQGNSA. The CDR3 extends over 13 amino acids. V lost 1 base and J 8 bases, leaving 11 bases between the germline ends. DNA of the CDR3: TGTGCCAGCAGCTTAGACATAGTCGGCGGCTACACCTTC. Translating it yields CASSLDIVGGYTF.

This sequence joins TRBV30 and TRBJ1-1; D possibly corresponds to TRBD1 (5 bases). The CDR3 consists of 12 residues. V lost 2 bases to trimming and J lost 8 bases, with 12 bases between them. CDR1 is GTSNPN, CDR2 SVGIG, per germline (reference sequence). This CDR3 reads CAWSPQGIEAFF. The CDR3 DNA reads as TGTGCCTGGAGTCCCCAGGGTATCGAAGCTTTCTTT.

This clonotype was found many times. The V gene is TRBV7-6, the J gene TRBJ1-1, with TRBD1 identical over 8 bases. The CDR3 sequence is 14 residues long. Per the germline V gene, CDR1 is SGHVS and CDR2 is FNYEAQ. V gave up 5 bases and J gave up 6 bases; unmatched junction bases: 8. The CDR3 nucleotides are TGTGCCAGCAGCACCACAGGGGGGGGGTCTGAAGCTTTCTTT. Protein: CASSTTGGGSEAFF.

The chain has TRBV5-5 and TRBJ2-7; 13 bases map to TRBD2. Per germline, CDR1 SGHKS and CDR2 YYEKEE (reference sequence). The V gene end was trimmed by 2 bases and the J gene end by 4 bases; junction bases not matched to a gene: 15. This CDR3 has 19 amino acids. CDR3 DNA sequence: TGTGCCAGCAGCTTCTTCGTCGGACTAGCGGGGGCCCGTCTGTACGAGCAGTACTTC. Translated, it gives CASSFFVGLAGARLYEQYF.

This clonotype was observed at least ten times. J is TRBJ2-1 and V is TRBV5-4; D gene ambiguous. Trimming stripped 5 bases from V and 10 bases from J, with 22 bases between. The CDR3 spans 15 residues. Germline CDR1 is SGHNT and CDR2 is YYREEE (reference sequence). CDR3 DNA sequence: TGTGCCAGCAGGGACGGATCCGTTGCCGGAATGGAGCAGTTCTTC. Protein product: CASRDGSVAGMEQFF. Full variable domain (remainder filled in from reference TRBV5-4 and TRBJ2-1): ETGVTQSPTHLIKTRGQQVTLRCSSQSGHNTVSWYQQALGQGPQFIFQYYREEENGRGNFPPRFSGLQFPNYSSELNVNALELDDSALYLCASRDGSVAGMEQFFGPGTRLTVL.

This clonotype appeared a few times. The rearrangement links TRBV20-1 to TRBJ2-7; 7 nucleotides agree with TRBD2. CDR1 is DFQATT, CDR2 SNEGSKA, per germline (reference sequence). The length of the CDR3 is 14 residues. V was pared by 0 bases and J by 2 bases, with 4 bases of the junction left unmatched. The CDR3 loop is CSARDRRGTYEQYF. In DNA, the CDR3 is TGCAGTGCTAGAGATCGGCGGGGGACCTACGAGCAGTACTTC.

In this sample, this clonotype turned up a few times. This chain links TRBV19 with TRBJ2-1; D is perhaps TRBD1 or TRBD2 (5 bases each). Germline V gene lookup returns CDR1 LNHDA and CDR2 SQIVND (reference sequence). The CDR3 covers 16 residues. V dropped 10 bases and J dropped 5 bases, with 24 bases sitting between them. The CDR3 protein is CATTGASSLNNNEQFF. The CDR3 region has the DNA TGTGCCACTACCGGGGCTAGCTCACTTAATAACAATGAGCAGTTCTTC.

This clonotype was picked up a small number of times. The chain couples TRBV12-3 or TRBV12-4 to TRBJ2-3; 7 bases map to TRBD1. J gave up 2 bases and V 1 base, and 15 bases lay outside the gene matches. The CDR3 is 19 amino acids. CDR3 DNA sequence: TGTGCCAGCAGTTTAGAGGCAGGGGGAATCGCATTGGCCACAGATACGCAGTATTTT. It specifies CASSLEAGGIALATDTQYF.

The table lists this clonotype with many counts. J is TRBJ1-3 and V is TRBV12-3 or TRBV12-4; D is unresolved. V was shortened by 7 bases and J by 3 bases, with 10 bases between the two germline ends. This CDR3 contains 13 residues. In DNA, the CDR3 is TGTGCCAGCAAAAGGGAGATTGGAAACACCATATATTTT. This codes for CASKREIGNTIYF.

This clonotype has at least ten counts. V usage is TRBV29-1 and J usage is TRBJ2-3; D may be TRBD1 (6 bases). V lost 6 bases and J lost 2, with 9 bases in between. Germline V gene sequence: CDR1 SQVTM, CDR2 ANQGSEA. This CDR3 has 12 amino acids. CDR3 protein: CSVGANTDTQYF. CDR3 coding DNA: TGCAGCGTGGGGGCGAACACAGATACGCAGTATTTT.

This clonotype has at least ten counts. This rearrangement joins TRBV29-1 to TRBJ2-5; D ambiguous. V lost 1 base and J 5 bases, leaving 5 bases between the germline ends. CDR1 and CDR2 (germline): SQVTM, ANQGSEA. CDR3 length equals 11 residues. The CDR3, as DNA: TGCAGCGTTGAAGGTGGGGAGACCCAGTACTTC. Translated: CSVEGGETQYF.

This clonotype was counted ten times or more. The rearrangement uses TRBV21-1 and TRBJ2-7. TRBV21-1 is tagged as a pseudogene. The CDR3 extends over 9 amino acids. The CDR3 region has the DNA TGTGCCAGATCGATCGAGCAGTACTTC. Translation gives CARSIEQYF.

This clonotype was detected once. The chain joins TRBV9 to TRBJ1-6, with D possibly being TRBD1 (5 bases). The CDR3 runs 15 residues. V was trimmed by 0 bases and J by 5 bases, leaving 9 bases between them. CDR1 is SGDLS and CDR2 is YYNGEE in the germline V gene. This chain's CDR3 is CASSVEGRDNSPLHF. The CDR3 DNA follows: TGTGCCAGCAGCGTAGAGGGCAGGGATAATTCACCCCTCCACTTT. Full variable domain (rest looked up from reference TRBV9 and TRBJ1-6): DSGVTQTPKHLITATGQRVTLRCSPRSGDLSVYWYQQSLDQGLQFLIQYYNGEERAKGNILERFSAQQFPDLHSELNLSSLELGDSALYFCASSVEGRDNSPLHFGNGTRLTVT.

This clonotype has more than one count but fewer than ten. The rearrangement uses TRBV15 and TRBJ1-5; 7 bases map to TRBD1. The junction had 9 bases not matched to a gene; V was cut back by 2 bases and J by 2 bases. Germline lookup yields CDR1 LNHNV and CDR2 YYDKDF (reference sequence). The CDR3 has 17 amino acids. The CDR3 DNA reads TGTGCCACCAGCAGAACCCGGGCAGGACAGGGCAATCAGCCCCAGCATTTT. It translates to CATSRTRAGQGNQPQHF. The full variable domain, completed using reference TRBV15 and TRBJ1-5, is DAMVIQNPRYQVTQFGKPVTLSCSQTLNHNVMYWYQQKSSQAPKLLFHYYDKDFNNEADTPDNFQSRRPNTSFCFLDIRSPGLGDTAMYLCATSRTRAGQGNQPQHFGDGTRLSIL.

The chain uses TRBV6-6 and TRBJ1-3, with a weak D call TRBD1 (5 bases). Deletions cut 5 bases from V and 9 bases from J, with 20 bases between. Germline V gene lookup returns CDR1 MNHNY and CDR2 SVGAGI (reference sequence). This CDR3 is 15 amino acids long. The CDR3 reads CASSTTGSPRGTIYF. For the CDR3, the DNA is TGTGCCAGCAGTACCACAGGTTCTCCCCGCGGCACCATATATTTT.

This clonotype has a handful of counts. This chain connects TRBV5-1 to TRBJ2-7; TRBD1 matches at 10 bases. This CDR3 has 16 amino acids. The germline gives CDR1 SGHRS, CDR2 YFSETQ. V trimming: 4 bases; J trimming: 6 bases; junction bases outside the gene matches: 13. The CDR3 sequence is CASSVSGTGVLGEQYF. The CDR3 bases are TGCGCCAGCAGCGTCTCCGGGACAGGGGTTTTAGGCGAGCAGTACTTC.

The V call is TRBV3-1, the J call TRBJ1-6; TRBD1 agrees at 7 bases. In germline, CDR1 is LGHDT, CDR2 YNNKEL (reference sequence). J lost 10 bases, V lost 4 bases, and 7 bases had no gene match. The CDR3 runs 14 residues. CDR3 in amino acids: CASSRGGTGSPLHF. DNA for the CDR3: TGTGCCAGCAGCCGAGGGGGCACGGGATCACCCCTCCACTTT.